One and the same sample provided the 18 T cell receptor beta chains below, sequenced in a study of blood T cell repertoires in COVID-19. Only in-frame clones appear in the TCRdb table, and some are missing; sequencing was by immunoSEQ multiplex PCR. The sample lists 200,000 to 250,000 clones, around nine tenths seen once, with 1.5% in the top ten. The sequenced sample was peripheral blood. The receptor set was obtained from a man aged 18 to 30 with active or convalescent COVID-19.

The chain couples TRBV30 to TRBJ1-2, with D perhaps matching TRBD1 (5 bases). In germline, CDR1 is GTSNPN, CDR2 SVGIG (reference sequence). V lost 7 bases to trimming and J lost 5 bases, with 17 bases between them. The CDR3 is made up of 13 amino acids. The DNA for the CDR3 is TGTGCCTCACAGAGCCTTGGGGGGTATGGCTACACCTTC. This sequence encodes CASQSLGGYGYTF.

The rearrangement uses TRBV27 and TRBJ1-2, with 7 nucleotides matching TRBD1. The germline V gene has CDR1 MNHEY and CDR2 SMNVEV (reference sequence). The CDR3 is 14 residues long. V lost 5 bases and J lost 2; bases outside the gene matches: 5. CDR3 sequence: CASSIQGRNYGYTF. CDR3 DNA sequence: TGTGCCAGCAGTATACAGGGGAGAAACTATGGCTACACCTTC.

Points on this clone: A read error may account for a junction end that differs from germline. The CDR3 bases are TGTGCCAGCAGCCAAGCAACGGTTACAGGGGTTTCGCACTTC. Protein: CASSQATVTGVSHF. V usage is TRBV14 and J usage is TRBJ2-7; TRBD1 matches at 7 bases. The CDR3 has 14 residues. CDR1 SGHDN and CDR2 FVKESK come from the germline V gene.

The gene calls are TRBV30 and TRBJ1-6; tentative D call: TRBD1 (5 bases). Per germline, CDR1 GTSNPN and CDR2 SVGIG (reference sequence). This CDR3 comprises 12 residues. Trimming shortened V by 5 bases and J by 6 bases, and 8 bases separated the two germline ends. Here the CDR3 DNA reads TGTGCCTGGGCCGGGGGTAATTCACCCCTCCACTTT. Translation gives CAWAGGNSPLHF.

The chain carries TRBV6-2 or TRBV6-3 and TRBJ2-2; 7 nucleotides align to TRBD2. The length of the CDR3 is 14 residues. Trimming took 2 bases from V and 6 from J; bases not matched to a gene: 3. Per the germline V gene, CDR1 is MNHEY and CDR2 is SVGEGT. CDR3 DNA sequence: TGTGCCAGCAGTTACGGGGGGGAGGCCGGGGAGCTGTTTTTT. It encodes CASSYGGEAGELFF.

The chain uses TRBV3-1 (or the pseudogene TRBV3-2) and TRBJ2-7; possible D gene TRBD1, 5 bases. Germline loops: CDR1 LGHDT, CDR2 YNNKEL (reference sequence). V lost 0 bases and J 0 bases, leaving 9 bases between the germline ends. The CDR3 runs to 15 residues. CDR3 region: CASSQEPDTSYEQYF. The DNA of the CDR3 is TGTGCCAGCAGCCAAGAGCCGGACACCTCCTACGAGCAGTACTTC.

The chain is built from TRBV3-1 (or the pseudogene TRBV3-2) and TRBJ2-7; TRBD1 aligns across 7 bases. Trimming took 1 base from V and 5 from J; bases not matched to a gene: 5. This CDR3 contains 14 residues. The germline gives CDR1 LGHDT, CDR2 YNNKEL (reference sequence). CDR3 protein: CASSQGGQQNEQYF. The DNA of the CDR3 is TGTGCCAGCAGCCAAGGGGGACAGCAAAACGAGCAGTACTTC.

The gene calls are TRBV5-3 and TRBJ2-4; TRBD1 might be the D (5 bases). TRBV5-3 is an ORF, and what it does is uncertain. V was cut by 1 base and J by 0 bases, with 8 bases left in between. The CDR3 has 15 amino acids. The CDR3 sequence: CARSLLDIAKNIQYF. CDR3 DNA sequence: TGTGCCAGAAGCTTGTTGGACATAGCCAAAAACATTCAGTACTTC.

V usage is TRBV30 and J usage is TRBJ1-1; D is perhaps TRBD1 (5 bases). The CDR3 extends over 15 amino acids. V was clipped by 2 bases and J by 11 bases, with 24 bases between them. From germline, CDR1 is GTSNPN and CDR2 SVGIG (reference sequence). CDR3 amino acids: CAWSLRGGIRYHAFF. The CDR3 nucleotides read TGTGCCTGGAGTCTACGGGGGGGAATAAGGTATCACGCTTTCTTT.

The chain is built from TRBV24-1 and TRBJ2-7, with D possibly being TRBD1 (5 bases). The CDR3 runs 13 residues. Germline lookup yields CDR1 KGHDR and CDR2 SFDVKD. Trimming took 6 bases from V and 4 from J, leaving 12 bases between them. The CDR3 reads CATSPSAGYEQYF. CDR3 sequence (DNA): TGTGCCACCAGTCCCTCGGCAGGGTACGAGCAGTACTTC.

In DNA form, the CDR3 reads TGTGCCAGCAGCTTAACACAGGGGGGACTCTACGAGCAGTACTTC. It specifies CASSLTQGGLYEQYF. The chain joins TRBV7-8 to TRBJ2-7, with 8 bases identical to TRBD1. CDR1 is SGHVS and CDR2 is FQNEAQ in the germline V gene. The CDR3 consists of 15 residues. With V trimmed by 2 bases and J by 3 bases, 6 bases remained unmatched.

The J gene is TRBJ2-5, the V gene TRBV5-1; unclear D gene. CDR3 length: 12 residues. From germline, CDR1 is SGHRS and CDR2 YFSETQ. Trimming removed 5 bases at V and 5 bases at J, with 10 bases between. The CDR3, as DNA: TGCGCCAGCAGGGTCCGCGAGGAGACCCAGTACTTC. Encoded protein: CASRVREETQYF.

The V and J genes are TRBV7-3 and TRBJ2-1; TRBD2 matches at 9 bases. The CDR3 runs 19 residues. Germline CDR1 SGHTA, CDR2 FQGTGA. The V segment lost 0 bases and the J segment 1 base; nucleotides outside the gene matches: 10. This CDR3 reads CASSLTSGSGRWSYNEQFF. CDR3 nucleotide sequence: TGTGCCAGCAGCTTAACGTCCGGTAGCGGGAGATGGTCCTACAATGAGCAGTTCTTC.

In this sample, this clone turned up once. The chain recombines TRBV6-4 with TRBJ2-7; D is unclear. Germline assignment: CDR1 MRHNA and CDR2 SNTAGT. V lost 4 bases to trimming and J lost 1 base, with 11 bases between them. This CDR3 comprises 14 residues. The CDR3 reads CASSVYPTSYEQYF. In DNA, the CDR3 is TGTGCCAGCAGTGTTTACCCCACTTCCTACGAGCAGTACTTC.

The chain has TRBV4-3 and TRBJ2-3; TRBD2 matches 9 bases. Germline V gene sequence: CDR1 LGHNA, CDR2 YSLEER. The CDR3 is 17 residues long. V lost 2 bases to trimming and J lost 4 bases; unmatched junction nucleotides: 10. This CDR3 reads CASSQTSSGVGPDTQYF. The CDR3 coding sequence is TGCGCCAGCAGCCAAACATCTAGCGGGGTAGGGCCAGATACGCAGTATTTT.

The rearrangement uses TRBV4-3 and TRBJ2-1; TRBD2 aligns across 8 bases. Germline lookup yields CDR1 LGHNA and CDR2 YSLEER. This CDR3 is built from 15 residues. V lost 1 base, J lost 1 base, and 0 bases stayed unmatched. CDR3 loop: CASSQGLASYNEQFF. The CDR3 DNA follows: TGCGCCAGCAGCCAAGGACTAGCGTCCTACAATGAGCAGTTCTTC.

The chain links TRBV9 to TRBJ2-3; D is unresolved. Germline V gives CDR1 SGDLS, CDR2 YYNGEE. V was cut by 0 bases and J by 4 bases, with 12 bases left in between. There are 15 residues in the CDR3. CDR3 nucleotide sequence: TGTGCCAGCAGCGTAGAGGTGATAGCTTCAGATACGCAGTATTTT. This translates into CASSVEVIASDTQYF.

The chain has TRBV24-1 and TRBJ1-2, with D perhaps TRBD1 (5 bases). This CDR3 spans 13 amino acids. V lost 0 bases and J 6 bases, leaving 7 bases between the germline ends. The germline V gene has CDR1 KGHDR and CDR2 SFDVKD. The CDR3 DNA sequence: TGTGCCACCAGTGATTTGCCGGGGGATGGCTACACCTTC. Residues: CATSDLPGDGYTF.